A selection of T cell receptor beta chains follows, all from one sample in a study of regulatory T cells in long-lasting Graves disease. MiXCR, run by TCRdb on the multiplex PCR reads, gives a single entry per CDR3 protein. The top ten clones hold roughly 18% of a sample with hundreds of thousands of distinct CDR3 sequences, around 17% of them seen once. The same data also contributed to another study, on T cells in Graves' hyperthyroidism and ophthalmopathy.

The sequenced sample was peripheral blood mononuclear cells (PBMCs), obtained at new diagnosis, from a patient treated with antithyroid drugs. The receptors originated from a woman in her thirties with Graves disease. Both conserved end residues are trimmed from each CDR3.

j_call v_call cdr3_aa
TRBJ2-3 TRBV7-9 ASSPLGGPTDTQY
TRBJ2-5 TRBV9 ASSVATGSIGQETQY
TRBJ1-1 TRBV12-3/TRBV12-4 ASSSPGQGRQEVTF
TRBJ2-1 TRBV6-2/TRBV6-3 ATTLGLYYNEQF
TRBJ1-2 TRBV18 ASSPLGHTSYGYT
TRBJ2-1 TRBV20-1 SARPDPASEQF
TRBJ1-1 TRBV20-1 SARDKGMNTEAF
TRBJ2-7 TRBV28 ASSLSRHEQY
TRBJ2-7 TRBV11-2 ASSLGGWQRKGDTYEQY
TRBJ1-2 TRBV11-2 ASSPRSATNYGYT
TRBJ1-2 TRBV28 ASSFWFNTQRGRRDYGYT
TRBJ1-5 TRBV9 ASSAEGAGDSQPQH
TRBJ1-3 TRBV27 ASSSQGLSGNTIY
TRBJ1-1 TRBV5-6 ASSLMEDRTSREAF
TRBJ2-3 TRBV6-2/TRBV6-3 ASSRVNGGSTDTQY
TRBJ1-3 TRBV19 ASIAPAGRSSGNTIY
TRBJ2-7 TRBV7-2 ASSLIRTGEQY
TRBJ2-3 TRBV20-1 RAKGPPAADTQY
TRBJ1-4 TRBV25-1 ASSDRLEGTGGRKLF
TRBJ1-5 TRBV2 ASSDEVGGQPQH
TRBJ1-5 TRBV19 ASRRSGDGNQPQH
TRBJ2-1 TRBV11-1 ASSVSGRSSYNEQF
TRBJ2-7 TRBV10-3 AISEPPQNLYEQY
TRBJ1-2 TRBV15 ATSRDAGGYT
TRBJ2-7 TRBV7-4 ASSHIGVERHEQY
TRBJ1-5 TRBV19 ASSIGGTSNQPQH
TRBJ1-1 TRBV7-2 ASSLRVVMNTEAF
TRBJ2-3 TRBV2 ASNLAGGRMRTDTQY
TRBJ2-2 TRBV7-2 ASSLVGVGATGELF
TRBJ1-5 TRBV6-2/TRBV6-3 ASSYSIGTGDYQPQH
TRBJ2-1 TRBV12-3/TRBV12-4 ASTPGQGGLF
TRBJ1-2 TRBV6-1 ASSDLRQGDGYT
TRBJ1-2 TRBV19 ASSPGPTANYGYT
TRBJ2-1 TRBV2 ANGGGTVNEQF
TRBJ2-5 TRBV28 VSRYPRGWGETQY
TRBJ1-1 TRBV6-1 ASSASQGAWNTEAF
TRBJ1-1 TRBV28 ASSLRFAEAF
TRBJ2-3 TRBV29-1 SVRRDGRSDTQY
TRBJ2-5 TRBV7-9 ASSFYETLAGEGETQY
TRBJ2-4 TRBV5-1 ASRSFAGVGTDIQY
TRBJ2-2 TRBV5-1 ASSLLPANTGELF
TRBJ2-5 TRBV28 ASRGGGKRETQY
TRBJ1-1 TRBV12-3/TRBV12-4 ASSSQGALNTEAF
TRBJ1-1 TRBV4-1 ASSHETGRITEAF
TRBJ1-5 TRBV11-2 ASSPSPDQPQH
TRBJ2-7 TRBV20-1 SAISGASSYEQY
TRBJ2-1 TRBV12-3/TRBV12-4 ASSPGNNNEQF
TRBJ2-3 TRBV6-4 ASSDIAGGPDTQY
TRBJ1-6 TRBV30 AWSVDFYNSPLH
TRBJ1-1 TRBV5-1 ASSWRGGGASANTEAF
TRBJ2-7 TRBV5-1 ASSLAVTGVSEQY